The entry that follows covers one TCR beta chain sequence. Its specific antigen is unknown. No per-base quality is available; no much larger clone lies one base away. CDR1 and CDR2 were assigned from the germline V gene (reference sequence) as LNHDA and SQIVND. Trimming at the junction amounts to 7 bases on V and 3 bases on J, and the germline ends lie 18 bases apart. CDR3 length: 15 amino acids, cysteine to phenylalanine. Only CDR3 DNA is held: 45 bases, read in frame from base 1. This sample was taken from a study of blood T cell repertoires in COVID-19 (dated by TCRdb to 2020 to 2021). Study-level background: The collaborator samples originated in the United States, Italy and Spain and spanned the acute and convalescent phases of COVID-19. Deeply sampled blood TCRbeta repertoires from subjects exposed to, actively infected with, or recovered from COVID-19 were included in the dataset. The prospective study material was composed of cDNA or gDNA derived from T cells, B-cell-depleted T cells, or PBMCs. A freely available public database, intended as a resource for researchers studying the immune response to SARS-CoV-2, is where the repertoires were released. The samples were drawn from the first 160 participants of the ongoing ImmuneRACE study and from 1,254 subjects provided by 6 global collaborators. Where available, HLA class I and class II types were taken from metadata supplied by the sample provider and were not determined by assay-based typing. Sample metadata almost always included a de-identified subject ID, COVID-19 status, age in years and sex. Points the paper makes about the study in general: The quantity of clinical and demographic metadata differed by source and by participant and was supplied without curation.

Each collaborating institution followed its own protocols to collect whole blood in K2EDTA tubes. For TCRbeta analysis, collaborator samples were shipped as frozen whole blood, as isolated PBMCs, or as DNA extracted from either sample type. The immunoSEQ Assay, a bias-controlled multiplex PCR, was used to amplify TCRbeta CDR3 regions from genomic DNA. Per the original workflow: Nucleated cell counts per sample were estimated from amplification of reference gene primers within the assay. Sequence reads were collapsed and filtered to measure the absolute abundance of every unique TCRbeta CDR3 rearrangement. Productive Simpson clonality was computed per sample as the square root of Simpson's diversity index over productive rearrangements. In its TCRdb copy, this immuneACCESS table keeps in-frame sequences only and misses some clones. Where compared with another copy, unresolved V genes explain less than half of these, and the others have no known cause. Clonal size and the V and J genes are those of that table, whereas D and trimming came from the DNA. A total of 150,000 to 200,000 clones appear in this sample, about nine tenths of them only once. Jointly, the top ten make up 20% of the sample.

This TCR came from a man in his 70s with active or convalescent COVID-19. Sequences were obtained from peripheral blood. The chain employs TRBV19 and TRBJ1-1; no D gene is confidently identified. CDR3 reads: CASTRPGVPHTEAFF. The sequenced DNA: TGTGCCAGTACCCGACCCGGGGTCCCGCACACTGAAGCTTTCTTT.